This is a list of T cell receptor beta chains from one sample in a study of T cell responses to AZD1222 COVID-19 vaccine. Profiling relied on immunoSEQ multiplex PCR, and the TCRdb table lists in-frame clones only, not all of them. This sample has about 120,000 clones, with about 89% found just once. Sequences were derived from peripheral blood, sampled 28 days after the second AZD1222 dose. These receptors were obtained from an adult who received the AZD1222 COVID-19 vaccine. The conserved cysteine and the conserved F or W are not part of the CDR3 here. Fields, in order: V gene, CDR3 protein.

V gene: TRBV7-9
CDR3 protein: ASSPPDRETQY

V gene: TRBV5-4
CDR3 protein: ASRHIRGPSNT

V gene: TRBV2
CDR3 protein: ATSGQNEQF

V gene: TRBV5-4
CDR3 protein: ASGQASGDTQY

V gene: TRBV10-3
CDR3 protein: AISGRSGTSSYEQY

V gene: TRBV6-5
CDR3 protein: ASSGTGRTGELF

V gene: TRBV2
CDR3 protein: ASSSQETQY

V gene: TRBV7-2
CDR3 protein: ASRSSGGSSYNEQF

V gene: TRBV19
CDR3 protein: ASSIGSNTGELF

V gene: TRBV28
CDR3 protein: ASTGPYEQY

V gene: TRBV7-3
CDR3 protein: ASSPIGGGRGQDGELF

V gene: TRBV5-4
CDR3 protein: ASSKQLAGGTDTQY

V gene: TRBV7-8
CDR3 protein: ASSLGTRPSNYGYT

V gene: TRBV7-6
CDR3 protein: ASSLGTAANTGELF

V gene: TRBV19
CDR3 protein: ASRPGQGAGNTIY

V gene: TRBV5-4
CDR3 protein: ASSYGTSGSETQY

V gene: TRBV28
CDR3 protein: ASSFSVGPLSNTIY

V gene: TRBV5-1
CDR3 protein: ASSLLPNYNEQF

V gene: TRBV6-1
CDR3 protein: ASSEAPDSTYEQY

V gene: TRBV6-5
CDR3 protein: ASSRQITYNEQF

V gene: TRBV2
CDR3 protein: ASSARTGDYGYT

V gene: TRBV7-9
CDR3 protein: ASSLDGVEAF

V gene: TRBV27
CDR3 protein: ASSLPGQGSTGELF

V gene: TRBV6-5
CDR3 protein: ASSYRQGYEQY

V gene: TRBV2
CDR3 protein: ASRKEQQGAHEQF

V gene: TRBV7-2
CDR3 protein: ASSLAYVQDNSPLH

V gene: TRBV5-5
CDR3 protein: ASSLSSLNTEAF

V gene: TRBV7-6
CDR3 protein: ASSDVLGGSGNTIY

V gene: TRBV4-2
CDR3 protein: ASSRDRVNEKLF

V gene: TRBV14
CDR3 protein: ASSQGQGTLQETQY

V gene: TRBV19
CDR3 protein: AATRGARTEAF

V gene: TRBV5-6
CDR3 protein: ASSLDGLNQPQH

V gene: TRBV7-2
CDR3 protein: ASSFSDGHYEQY

V gene: TRBV4-3
CDR3 protein: ASSQDERGDLETQY

V gene: TRBV15
CDR3 protein: ATSGTGGSYEQY

V gene: TRBV7-3
CDR3 protein: ASSLAASSPLH

V gene: TRBV6-5
CDR3 protein: ASSLPGGGYT

V gene: TRBV13
CDR3 protein: ASSRAQGLNEKLF

V gene: TRBV15
CDR3 protein: ATSREQAGESNQPQH

V gene: TRBV7-9
CDR3 protein: ASSLGGSSGWGKETQY